The rows below give T cell receptor beta chains drawn from one sample of a study of brain T cells in children with intractable seizures. TCRdb keeps only in-frame clones here, not all; method: immunoSEQ multiplex PCR. The sample lists more than 40,000 clones; approximately 92% were seen once. The source was peripheral blood, collected at surgery. The receptors shown here come from a girl aged 2 to 9 with tuberous sclerosis and intractable seizures. CDR3s include the opening cysteine and the closing phenylalanine or tryptophan. D genes are given only for firm matches. Where a row states a size, it is once, few, many or the class of an expanded clone; other rows omit it.

j_gene | d_gene | v_gene | abundance | CDR3nt | CDR3aa
TRBJ2-5 | TRBD2 | TRBV4-2 | once | TGTGCCAGCAGCCTCGGGCGGGGGGGCCCAGAGACCCAGTACTTC | CASSLGRGGPETQYF
TRBJ1-4 | TRBD1 | TRBV4-2 | few | TGTGCCAGCAGCCGGACAGGAACTAATGAAAAACTGTTTTTT | CASSRTGTNEKLFF
TRBJ2-5 | TRBD2 | TRBV2 | - | TGTGCCAGCAGTGAACAAGCGGGGGCCCAAGAGACCCAGTACTTC | CASSEQAGAQETQYF
TRBJ1-1 | - | TRBV6-5 | - | TGTGCCAGCAGTTACTCGAGAGGGAGGGGGACTGAAGCTTTCTTT | CASSYSRGRGTEAFF
TRBJ2-1 | - | TRBV7-6 | - | TGTGCCAGCAGCTCATACTGGGGGGAACGGCGCCATGAGCAGTTCTTC | CASSSYWGERRHEQFF
TRBJ1-2 | TRBD1 | TRBV6-1 | once | TGTGCCAGCAGTGAGGTTAGGGGGCACTATGGCTACACCTTC | CASSEVRGHYGYTF
TRBJ2-4 | TRBD2 | TRBV30 | - | TGTGCCTGGAGTCTCGGGGGGACCAAAAACATTCAGTACTTC | CAWSLGGTKNIQYF
TRBJ1-5 | - | TRBV20-1 | - | TGCAGTGCTAGTATACAGAGCAATCAGCCCCAGCATTTT | CSASIQSNQPQHF
TRBJ2-1 | - | TRBV30 | - | TGTGCCTGGAGTGTACTTCCACTGACCGGGCTGGATGAGCAGTTCTTC | CAWSVLPLTGLDEQFF
TRBJ1-5 | - | TRBV12-5 | - | TGTGCTAGTGGCCTTACAGGGATCAATCAGCCCCAGCATTTT | CASGLTGINQPQHF
TRBJ1-2 | - | TRBV6-5 | - | TGTGCCAGCACTCTAGGGGGGGTCTTGGACTATGGCTACACCTTC | CASTLGGVLDYGYTF
TRBJ1-2 | - | TRBV29-1 | - | TGCAGCGGGCTGGGGGGAACTAACTATGGCTACACCTTC | CSGLGGTNYGYTF
TRBJ1-1 | TRBD1 | TRBV2 | - | TGTGCCACCCTGAAGTCTCAGGGGGCTACAGCTTTCTTT | CATLKSQGATAFF
TRBJ2-7 | - | TRBV6-5 | once | TGTGCCAGCAGTCCCGACAATACCTACGAGCAGTACTTC | CASSPDNTYEQYF
TRBJ2-3 | - | TRBV9 | - | TGTGCCAGCAGCGCCGACTTTACTAGCACAGATACGCAGTATTTT | CASSADFTSTDTQYF
TRBJ1-1 | - | TRBV14 | - | TGTGCCAGCAGCCAAGTCCGGGGGCAGGCTGAAGCTTTCTTT | CASSQVRGQAEAFF
TRBJ1-2 | TRBD1 | TRBV18 | - | TGTGCCAGCTCGCCGGACAGGGATCGTGGCTACACCTTC | CASSPDRDRGYTF
TRBJ2-3 | - | TRBV27 | once | TGTGCCAGCAGCCGAACCCAGGGAAGCACAGATACGCAGTATTTT | CASSRTQGSTDTQYF
TRBJ1-2 | TRBD1 | TRBV6-5 | - | TGTGCCAGCAGTAACCCGGGACAGGGAACCTATGGCTACACCTTC | CASSNPGQGTYGYTF
TRBJ2-2 | TRBD1 | TRBV4-1 | - | TGCGCCAGCAGCTTCCTCGCAGGGGGAGACACCGGGGAGCTGTTTTTT | CASSFLAGGDTGELFF
TRBJ2-1 | - | TRBV18 | once | TGTGCCAGCTCACCGCTGGGGATGAGCGATGAGCAGTTCTTC | CASSPLGMSDEQFF
TRBJ1-6 | - | TRBV30 | - | TGTGCCTGGACCGGGACCAATTCACCCCTCCACTTT | CAWTGTNSPLHF
TRBJ2-5 | TRBD1 | TRBV24-1 | - | TGTGCCACCAGTGATAAGGGACAGCAAAGCCAAGAGACCCAGTACTTC | CATSDKGQQSQETQYF
TRBJ2-5 | - | TRBV6-7 | - | TGTGCCAGCAGTTACGCCTCCCTGGAGACCCAGTACTTC | CASSYASLETQYF
TRBJ1-2 | - | TRBV19 | - | TGTGCCAGTCGGCCGGGGATCTATGGCTACACCTTC | CASRPGIYGYTF
TRBJ2-1 | - | TRBV28 | - | TGTGCCAGCAGTCCTGATCCCCTACTTTTCAATGAGCAGTTCTTC | CASSPDPLLFNEQFF
TRBJ2-7 | TRBD1 | TRBV27 | - | TGTGCCAGCAGTTTAGGGAACAGGGGGTACGAGCAGTACTTC | CASSLGNRGYEQYF